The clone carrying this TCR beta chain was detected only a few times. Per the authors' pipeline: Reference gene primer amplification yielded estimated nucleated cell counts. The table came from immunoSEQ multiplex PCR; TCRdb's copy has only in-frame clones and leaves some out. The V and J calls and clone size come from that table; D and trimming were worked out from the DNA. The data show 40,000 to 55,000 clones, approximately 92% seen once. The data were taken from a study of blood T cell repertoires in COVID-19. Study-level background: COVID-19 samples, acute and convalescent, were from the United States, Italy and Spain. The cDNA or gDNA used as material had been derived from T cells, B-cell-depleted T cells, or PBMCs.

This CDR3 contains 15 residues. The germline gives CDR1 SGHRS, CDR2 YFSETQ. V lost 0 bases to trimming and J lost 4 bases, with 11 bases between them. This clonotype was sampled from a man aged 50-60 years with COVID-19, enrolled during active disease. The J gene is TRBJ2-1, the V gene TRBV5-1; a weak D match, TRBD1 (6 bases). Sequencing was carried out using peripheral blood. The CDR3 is CASSLEAGAYNEQFF. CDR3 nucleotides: TGCGCCAGCAGCTTGGAGGCAGGGGCATACAATGAGCAGTTCTTC. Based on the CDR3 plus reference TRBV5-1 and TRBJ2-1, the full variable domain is KAGVTQTPRYLIKTRGQQVTLSCSPISGHRSVSWYQQTPGQGLQFLFEYFSETQRNKGNFPGRFSGRQFSNSRSEMNVSTLELGDSALYLCASSLEAGAYNEQFFGPGTRLTVL.